This record looks at one T cell receptor beta chain sequence and its context. The antigen is undetermined. The sample comes from a study of OX40 agonist ivuxolimab in advanced cancers. The overall study: Clinicians treated patients with ivuxolimab, an agonistic anti-OX40 (CD134) antibody. Cancers in dose escalation were hepatocellular, melanoma, renal cell and head and neck. General observations from the study: In general, CD8+ T cells held more expanded clones than CD4+ did, on average.

Repertoires were generated with immunoSEQ multiplex PCR, while TCRdb's copy carries only in-frame clones and drops some. Altogether over 55,000 clones are present, 77% being singletons, with the ten largest covering 5.5% to 7%. The CDR3 spans 14 residues. Looked up from germline, CDR1 is MNHEY and CDR2 is SVGAGI. The V segment lost 2 bases and the J segment 5 bases; nucleotides outside the gene matches: 2. This chain connects TRBV6-5 to TRBJ2-2; 7 bases match TRBD1. The sequence derives from an adult with an advanced solid tumor such as melanoma, head and neck, liver or kidney cancer. The specimen comprised CD4+ or CD8+ T cells sorted from blood, sampled in a trial of the OX40 agonist ivuxolimab. DNA for the CDR3: TGTGCCAGCAGTTACCCAGGGGGAACCGGGGAGCTGTTTTTT. This encodes CASSYPGGTGELFF.